This T cell receptor (beta chain) was recovered during a study of cytomegalovirus exposure and HLA in healthy donors. Study-wide findings and caveats: Immune exposure information comprised only CMV serostatus. Upon later analysis, TCR association rates were observed to vary by HLA locus, being highest for DRB1 and lowest for HLA-C. Rarity marked most TCR sequences, yet some public TCRs occurred in many donors.

Looked up from germline, CDR1 is SGHDN and CDR2 is FVKESK. Trimming removed 4 bases from V and 3 bases from J, with 9 bases in between. The CDR3 covers 13 residues. With regard to this clone: Antigen specificity is unknown.

Nominally healthy donors were sampled, though unrecorded immune exposures were likely. In the PCR, 60 Vbeta and 13 Jbeta primers were used. Here immunoSEQ multiplex PCR was the method, and the copy in TCRdb shows in-frame clones only, minus some. The sample lists 100,000 to 150,000 clones, approximately 84% occurring once. The clonotype was recovered from a man aged 18 to 35 in good health and CMV-seropositive. The sequencing input was PBMCs. The chain employs TRBV14 and TRBJ1-1; D uncertain. Here the CDR3 DNA reads TGTGCCAGCAGCCGAGAAACAGACACTGAAGCTTTCTTT. It codes for CASSRETDTEAFF.